A single sample gave rise to the 25 T cell receptor beta chains below, sequenced in a study of blood T cell repertoires in COVID-19. The data were produced by immunoSEQ multiplex PCR, yet TCRdb's version contains in-frame clones alone and is incomplete. Found here are approximately 280,000 clones, roughly 90% of them singletons; the top ten hold around 1.7%. Sequencing was performed on PBMCs or T cells enriched from blood (not recorded which). The receptors shown here come from a woman under 30 with acute COVID-19.

The J gene is TRBJ2-7, the V gene TRBV27, with D maybe TRBD2 (6 bases). V lost 4 bases, J lost 5 bases, and 12 bases lay in between. The CDR3 is 13 residues long. The germline CDR1 and CDR2 sequences are MNHEY and SMNVEV (reference sequence). CDR3 nucleotides: TGTGCCAGCAGTTCTTTCCGGGAGAACGAGCAGTACTTC. Encoded protein: CASSSFRENEQYF.

This clone has just one count. The chain combines TRBV10-1 with TRBJ1-1; 9 positions match TRBD1. Germline V lookup: CDR1 WNHNN, CDR2 SYGVQD (reference sequence). J lost 1 base, V lost 6 bases, and 9 bases had no gene match. This CDR3 comprises 16 residues. The CDR3 nucleotides read TGCGCCAGCAGAAAGAGACAGGGGGTTGGGAACACTGAAGCTTTCTTT. Protein product: CASRKRQGVGNTEAFF.

The chain carries TRBV6-2 or TRBV6-3 and TRBJ2-6; perhaps TRBD1 as D (5 bases). V gave up 6 bases and J gave up 4 bases, with 16 bases separating them. Germline CDR1 is MNHEY and CDR2 is SVGEGT. The CDR3 runs to 16 residues. Here the CDR3 reads CASSSYQGSGANVLTF. In nucleotides, the CDR3 is TGTGCCAGCAGCTCCTATCAGGGATCCGGGGCCAACGTCCTGACTTTC.

This chain connects TRBV27 to TRBJ2-5; D call uncertain. The germline V gene encodes CDR1 MNHEY and CDR2 SMNVEV (reference sequence). V was cut by 6 bases and J by 5 bases, with 19 bases left in between. CDR3 length equals 15 residues. The DNA for the CDR3 is TGTGCCAGCAGAGGAACAGAAAACAGTGGTGAGACCCAGTACTTC. It yields the protein CASRGTENSGETQYF.

The V call is TRBV6-6, the J call TRBJ2-7; 8 nucleotides match TRBD1. This CDR3 region has 12 residues. CDR1 is MNHNY, CDR2 SVGAGI, per germline (reference sequence). The V gene end was trimmed by 6 bases and the J gene end by 8 bases; junction bases not matched to a gene: 6. CDR3 nucleotides: TGTGCCAGCAGCCACGGACAGGGCAAGCAGTACTTC. This sequence encodes CASSHGQGKQYF.

The rearrangement uses TRBV4-1 and TRBJ1-1, with 10 bases lining up with TRBD1. CDR1 is MGHRA and CDR2 is YSYEKL in the germline V gene. The CDR3 is 15 residues long. Losses at the gene ends were 5 bases for V and 2 bases for J; bases not matched to a gene: 5. In DNA, the CDR3 is TGCGCCAGCAGCTACCGGGACAGGGGTAACACTGAAGCTTTCTTT. Translation gives CASSYRDRGNTEAFF.

V is TRBV19 and J is TRBJ2-1; 9 nucleotides line up with TRBD1. This CDR3 contains 16 residues. V lost 0 bases to trimming and J lost 7 bases; unmatched junction nucleotides: 7. Germline CDR1 LNHDA, CDR2 SQIVND (reference sequence). In DNA form, the CDR3 reads TGTGCCAGTAGTATAGATCACAGGGGGCTCTCAAATGAGCAGTTCTTC. This encodes CASSIDHRGLSNEQFF. The variable domain in full, with the rest retrieved from reference TRBV19 and TRBJ2-1, is DGGITQSPKYLFRKEGQNVTLSCEQNLNHDAMYWYRQDPGQGLRLIYYSQIVNDFQKGDIAEGYSVSREKKESFPLTVTSAQKNPTAFYLCASSIDHRGLSNEQFFGPGTRLTVL.

This rearrangement joins TRBV6-1 to TRBJ1-2; possible D gene TRBD1, 6 bases. Germline lookup yields CDR1 MNHNS and CDR2 SASEGT. V was shortened by 1 base and J by 6 bases, with 18 bases between the two germline ends. The CDR3 loop spans 16 amino acids. CDR3 coding DNA: TGTGCCAGCAGTGAAGGGATAGGTGCGGGGGCCAATGGCTACACCTTC. As protein: CASSEGIGAGANGYTF.

The table lists this clone with a few counts. The chain is built from TRBV5-1 and TRBJ2-3; TRBD1 matches at 8 bases. The CDR3 spans 16 residues. CDR1 and CDR2 (germline): SGHRS, YFSETQ. Trimming at V came to 4 bases and at J to 0 bases, leaving 7 bases not matched to a gene. The DNA of the CDR3 is TGCGCCAGCAGCCTCCGGACAGGGAGGAGCACAGATACGCAGTATTTT. Residues: CASSLRTGRSTDTQYF.

The chain joins TRBV6-6 to TRBJ2-2; D is unclear. Germline V gene lookup returns CDR1 MNHNY and CDR2 SVGAGI (reference sequence). Trimming took off 5 bases at V and 4 bases at J, with 14 bases between the two ends. The CDR3 contains 15 residues. DNA of the CDR3: TGTGCCAGCAGTCGGACGGAGTTACTCACCGGGGAGCTGTTTTTT. This sequence encodes CASSRTELLTGELFF.

This chain connects TRBV3-1 (or the pseudogene TRBV3-2) to TRBJ1-6; D is unresolved. The CDR3 extends over 14 amino acids. CDR1 is LGHDT and CDR2 is YNNKEL in the germline V gene (reference sequence). Trimming cost V 0 bases and J 9 bases, with 9 bases left between them. The CDR3 DNA follows: TGTGCCAGCAGCCAAGAGAGGGAGATTTCACCCCTCCACTTT. Amino acid sequence: CASSQEREISPLHF.

The chain links TRBV30 to TRBJ2-1; D is ambiguous. The CDR3 contains 14 residues. Germline assignment: CDR1 GTSNPN and CDR2 SVGIG (reference sequence). Trimming stripped 2 bases from V and 8 bases from J, with 16 bases between. Written as DNA, the CDR3 is TGTGCCTGGAGTCTCTCGCGCCCAAATGATGAGCAGTTCTTC. It encodes CAWSLSRPNDEQFF.

J is TRBJ2-1 and V is TRBV7-9, with a weak D call TRBD2 (6 bases). Germline values: CDR1 SEHNR, CDR2 FQNEAQ (reference sequence). Trimming pared 2 bases from V and 8 bases from J, leaving 16 bases between. The CDR3 length is 15 residues. CDR3 in amino acids: CASSLPEGADYEQFF. CDR3 DNA sequence: TGTGCCAGCAGCTTACCGGAGGGAGCCGACTATGAGCAGTTCTTC.

This rearrangement joins TRBV27 to TRBJ2-3, with 8 bases lining up with TRBD2. The CDR3 consists of 16 residues. V trimming: 5 bases; J trimming: 3 bases; junction bases outside the gene matches: 10. Germline CDR1 is MNHEY and CDR2 is SMNVEV (reference sequence). In nucleotides, the CDR3 is TGTGCCAGCAGTGAACCTCCGGGACTAGGAACAGATACGCAGTATTTT. It encodes CASSEPPGLGTDTQYF.

The rearrangement links TRBV4-1 to TRBJ1-6, with D unresolved. From germline, CDR1 is MGHRA and CDR2 YSYEKL. The CDR3 is 12 residues long. The V gene lost 1 base and the J gene lost 16 bases, with 11 bases spanning the gap. The CDR3 reads CASSQVGVKLHF. The CDR3 DNA reads TGCGCCAGCAGCCAAGTGGGAGTGAAACTCCACTTT.

Here the CDR3 reads CASSYSTDRANHEQYF. The CDR3 DNA reads as TGCGCCAGCAGCTACTCTACCGACAGGGCTAACCACGAGCAGTACTTC. The rearrangement joins TRBV5-1 to TRBJ2-7; 7 nucleotides agree with TRBD1. CDR3 length equals 16 residues. V lost 3 bases, J lost 5 bases, and 14 bases stayed unmatched. Germline-derived CDR1 and CDR2 are SGHRS and YFSETQ.

The chain combines TRBV5-1 with TRBJ2-5, with 7 bases that match TRBD1. Germline V gene lookup returns CDR1 SGHRS and CDR2 YFSETQ. The CDR3 loop spans 15 amino acids. J was trimmed by 2 bases and V by 2 bases; bases with no gene match: 6. CDR3 sequence reads: CASSFRPGQQETQYF. The DNA of the CDR3 is TGCGCCAGCAGCTTTAGACCGGGACAGCAAGAGACCCAGTACTTC.

The gene calls are TRBV2 and TRBJ1-4; 11 bases fit TRBD1. In germline, CDR1 is SNHLY, CDR2 FYNNEI. V lost 6 bases, J lost 3 bases, and 3 bases stayed unmatched. The CDR3 length is 15 residues. In DNA, the CDR3 is TGTGCCAGCAGGGACAGGGGGCTGCCTAATGAAAAACTGTTTTTT. Translated, it gives CASRDRGLPNEKLFF.

V usage is TRBV7-6 and J usage is TRBJ2-7; weak D call: TRBD2 (6 bases). V was shortened by 1 base and J by 1 base, with 14 bases between the two germline ends. Germline V gene data show CDR1 as SGHVS and CDR2 as FNYEAQ. This CDR3 region has 16 residues. CDR3 DNA sequence: TGTGCCAGCAGCTTAGTCAGGGACGGGGGATCCTACGAGCAGTACTTC. Translated: CASSLVRDGGSYEQYF.

To note about this clone: Other nucleotide sequences from this sample produce the same CDR3. This sequence joins TRBV29-1 and TRBJ2-7, with TRBD1 as a possible D gene (7 bases). Germline V CDR1 and CDR2: SQVTM, ANQGSEA. V lost 4 bases to trimming and J lost 3 bases, with 13 bases between them. The CDR3 contains 13 residues. CDR3 sequence: CSVGQGGSYEQYF. In DNA form, the CDR3 reads TGCAGCGTTGGTCAGGGGGGCAGCTACGAGCAGTACTTC.

This chain links TRBV30 with TRBJ2-1; 13 bases align to TRBD2. Trimming removed 5 bases from V and 10 bases from J; junction bases left unmatched: 8. The CDR3 totals 14 residues. Germline CDR1 reads GTSNPN; CDR2 reads SVGIG (reference sequence). The CDR3 DNA reads TGTGCCTGGGACGGACTAGCGGGAGAGGGAGAGCAGTTCTTC. This encodes CAWDGLAGEGEQFF. Together with reference TRBV30 and TRBJ2-1, the CDR3 gives the full variable domain: SQTIHQWPATLVQPVGSPLSLECTVEGTSNPNLYWYRQAAGRGLQLLFYSVGIGQISSEVPQNLSASRPQDRQFILSSKKLLLSDSGFYLCAWDGLAGEGEQFFGPGTRLTVL.

The gene calls are TRBV6-1 and TRBJ2-7; TRBD2 aligns across 12 bases. CDR3 length: 15 amino acids. With 2 bases clipped from V and 2 bases from J, the junction kept 1 base outside the gene matches. Germline values: CDR1 MNHNS, CDR2 SASEGT. The CDR3 region has the DNA TGTGCCAGCAGTGAAAGACTAGCGGGAGCCTACGAGCAGTACTTC. It codes for CASSERLAGAYEQYF.

This clone was observed at least ten times. The chain recombines TRBV15 with TRBJ2-1; TRBD2 matches at 9 bases. This CDR3 comprises 15 residues. Germline CDR1 and CDR2: LNHNV and YYDKDF (reference sequence). Trimming took 1 base from V and 3 from J; bases not matched to a gene: 1. The chain's CDR3 is CATSRGTSDYNEQFF. The DNA of the CDR3 is TGTGCCACCAGCAGAGGGACTAGCGACTACAATGAGCAGTTCTTC.

Here the CDR3 reads CASSVKREVYNEQFF. CDR3 coding DNA: TGTGCCAGCAGCGTAAAGCGGGAGGTCTACAATGAGCAGTTCTTC. This chain connects TRBV9 to TRBJ2-1; TRBD2 agrees at 9 bases. J gave up 3 bases and V 1 base, and 2 bases lay outside the gene matches. Germline CDR1 reads SGDLS; CDR2 reads YYNGEE. This CDR3 spans 15 amino acids.

The rearrangement links TRBV28 to TRBJ1-2; 7 positions agree with TRBD1. Germline lookup yields CDR1 MDHEN and CDR2 SYDVKM. The CDR3 runs 14 residues. The trim removed 10 bases at V and 1 base at J, leaving 9 bases unmatched. As DNA, the CDR3 is TGTGCCACCCAGACAGGGAATTTTAACTATGGCTACACCTTC. Amino acids: CATQTGNFNYGYTF.